The 16 T cell receptor beta chains below were found in one sample sequenced in a study of technical replicates of blood from four donors (dated by TCRdb to 2015 to 2018). Library method: the immunoSEQ multiplex PCR assay. TCRdb mirrors the immuneACCESS table, restricted to in-frame sequences. Some clones are absent from its copies; in checked studies, under half trace to an unresolved V gene, and the reason for the others is unknown. The sample table holds approximately 59,000 clones, of which over 90% were seen once. The ten largest clonotypes hold about 3.2% of the sample. Sequenced input: PBMCs. The receptors were gathered from a human donor in good health. Some clones in this sample may be carry-over from other donors' samples.

This clone was seen a few times. This rearrangement joins TRBV18 to TRBJ1-1, with TRBD1 matching over 7 bases. The CDR3 contains 14 residues. CDR1 and CDR2 (germline): KGHSH, LQKENI. V shed 3 bases and J 6 bases; nucleotides not matched to a gene: 7. CDR3 coding DNA: TGTGCCAGCTCACCGGGACAGTTAGCCGCTGAAGCTTTCTTT. Protein sequence: CASSPGQLAAEAFF. The full variable domain, in which reference TRBV18 and TRBJ1-1 provide the parts outside the CDR3, is NAGVMQNPRHLVRRRGQEARLRCSPMKGHSHVYWYRQLPEEGLKFMVYLQKENIIDESGMPKERFSAEFPKEGPSILRIQQVVRGDSAAYFCASSPGQLAAEAFFGQGTRLTVV.

The chain employs TRBV18 and TRBJ1-1, with D unclear. Germline CDR1 KGHSH, CDR2 LQKENI. Trimming removed 3 bases from V and 0 bases from J, with 5 bases in between. The CDR3 is 13 residues long. The CDR3 loop reads CASSPQMNTEAFF. CDR3 nucleotides: TGTGCCAGCTCACCTCAGATGAACACTGAAGCTTTCTTT. Full variable domain (remainder filled in from reference TRBV18 and TRBJ1-1): NAGVMQNPRHLVRRRGQEARLRCSPMKGHSHVYWYRQLPEEGLKFMVYLQKENIIDESGMPKERFSAEFPKEGPSILRIQQVVRGDSAAYFCASSPQMNTEAFFGQGTRLTVV.

CDR3 sequence reads: CASSSGQNYNEQFF. The DNA for the CDR3 is TGTGCCAGCAGCTCTGGCCAGAACTACAATGAGCAGTTCTTC. The rearrangement uses TRBV7-4 and TRBJ2-1, with D unclear. The CDR3 has 14 amino acids. Trimming removed 4 bases from V and 3 bases from J, with 10 bases in between. Germline V gene sequence: CDR1 SGHVT, CDR2 SQSDAQ.

DNA of the CDR3: TGTGCCAGCAGTTTAGTCAGTTACACCGGGGAGCTGTTTTTT. This sequence encodes CASSLVSYTGELFF. The chain joins TRBV27 to TRBJ2-2; the D is unclear. Germline loops: CDR1 MNHEY, CDR2 SMNVEV (reference sequence). This CDR3 region has 14 residues. V lost 2 bases, J lost 3 bases, and 7 bases lay in between.

The chain couples TRBV7-6 to TRBJ2-3; the D is unclear. Germline loops: CDR1 SGHVS, CDR2 FNYEAQ. The germline V and J ends were trimmed by 4 bases and 4 bases, with 9 bases remaining between them. The length of the CDR3 is 13 residues. For the CDR3, the DNA is TGTGCCAGCAGCTCCCTTGTCTCAGATACGCAGTATTTT. It translates to CASSSLVSDTQYF.

This clone was picked up a small number of times. This chain uses TRBV7-8 with TRBJ2-7; D possibly corresponds to TRBD1 (6 bases). Germline V gene lookup returns CDR1 SGHVS and CDR2 FQNEAQ. Trimming took 7 bases from V and 1 from J, leaving 14 bases between them. CDR3 length equals 14 residues. CDR3 DNA: TGTGCCAGCAAAACAGGGCGCCAGTCCTACGAGCAGTACTTC. Amino acid sequence: CASKTGRQSYEQYF.

This chain uses TRBV10-2 with TRBJ1-2; 8 positions agree with TRBD1. The CDR3 contains 14 residues. The V segment lost 6 bases and the J segment 2 bases; nucleotides outside the gene matches: 5. Germline V gives CDR1 WSHSY, CDR2 SAAADI. As DNA, the CDR3 is TGCGCCAGCAGACCAGGGGGCGTCAACTATGGCTACACCTTC. Residues: CASRPGGVNYGYTF.

The J gene is TRBJ2-7, the V gene TRBV7-6; TRBD2 matches at 8 bases. The germline V gene has CDR1 SGHVS and CDR2 FNYEAQ. V lost 0 bases and J lost 2; bases outside the gene matches: 12. This CDR3 has 18 residues. The CDR3 coding sequence is TGTGCCAGCAGCTTAGCGAGTCCTACGGGAGGGCCTCCCTACGAGCAGTACTTC. Amino acids: CASSLASPTGGPPYEQYF.

The chain has TRBV5-4 and TRBJ2-5, with D possibly TRBD2 on 6 matching bases. Germline V gives CDR1 SGHNT, CDR2 YYREEE (reference sequence). Trimming took 4 bases from V and 11 from J, leaving 24 bases between them. This CDR3 has 15 residues. The CDR3 DNA is TGTGCCAGCAGCACGGCGGGGACGCAAAGGATGGCTCAGTACTTC. As protein: CASSTAGTQRMAQYF.

Here the CDR3 reads CASSTGQGRNTGELFF. The CDR3 coding sequence is TGTGCCAGCAGCACAGGACAGGGGCGGAACACCGGGGAGCTGTTTTTT. V gene TRBV5-4 combines with J gene TRBJ2-2, with 9 bases aligning to TRBD1. CDR3 length: 16 residues. CDR1 is SGHNT and CDR2 is YYREEE in the germline V gene (reference sequence). The V gene end was trimmed by 4 bases and the J gene end by 1 base; junction bases not matched to a gene: 5.

This chain uses TRBV7-3 with TRBJ2-3; 8 positions match TRBD2. Per the germline V gene, CDR1 is SGHTA and CDR2 is FQGTGA. The CDR3 extends over 17 amino acids. Trimming at V came to 5 bases and at J to 0 bases, leaving 10 bases not matched to a gene. This CDR3 is CASSDPTASGSTDTQYF. CDR3 coding DNA: TGTGCCAGCAGCGATCCCACGGCTAGCGGGAGCACAGATACGCAGTATTTT.

The rearrangement links TRBV2 to TRBJ2-3; the D gene is possibly TRBD2 (6 bases). The germline V gene has CDR1 SNHLY and CDR2 FYNNEI. CDR3 length equals 16 residues. V was clipped by 4 bases and J by 0 bases, with 14 bases between them. CDR3 nucleotide sequence: TGTGCCAGCAGTGTCGCGCGGGGATCTAGCACAGATACGCAGTATTTT. This gives the protein CASSVARGSSTDTQYF.

The chain carries TRBV9 and TRBJ2-3, with 7 bases aligning to TRBD1. The germline V gene encodes CDR1 SGDLS and CDR2 YYNGEE. The CDR3 loop spans 15 amino acids. J gave up 5 bases and V 4 bases, and 10 bases lay outside the gene matches. CDR3 sequence reads: CASSRTGTAGDTQYF. CDR3 DNA sequence: TGTGCCAGCAGCCGGACCGGGACAGCAGGAGATACGCAGTATTTT.

J is TRBJ1-2 and V is TRBV4-3; a possible D gene is TRBD1 (5 bases). The V and J ends lost 4 bases and 12 bases respectively, with 18 bases between them. CDR1 and CDR2 (germline): LGHNA, YSLEER. The CDR3 contains 13 residues. This chain's CDR3 is CASSPKGQGIHTF. In DNA, the CDR3 is TGCGCCAGCAGCCCGAAGGGTCAGGGAATACACACCTTC.

For the CDR3, the DNA is TGTGCCAGCAGCTCTCTAGCGGGGGCTCTCCTGAACGAGCAGTACTTC. Translated: CASSSLAGALLNEQYF. This chain connects TRBV11-2 to TRBJ2-7, with 10 bases matching TRBD2. The CDR3 runs 16 residues. Losses at the gene ends were 4 bases for V and 5 bases for J; bases not matched to a gene: 11. Per the germline V gene, CDR1 is SGHAT and CDR2 is FQNNGV.

This chain connects TRBV11-3 to TRBJ2-1; TRBD2 matches at 7 bases. V shed 0 bases and J 7 bases; nucleotides not matched to a gene: 0. Looked up from germline, CDR1 is SGHNT and CDR2 is YENEEA. The CDR3 is 13 residues long. CDR3 region: CASSLDSGNEQFF. In DNA form, the CDR3 reads TGTGCCAGCAGCTTAGATAGCGGGAATGAGCAGTTCTTC.